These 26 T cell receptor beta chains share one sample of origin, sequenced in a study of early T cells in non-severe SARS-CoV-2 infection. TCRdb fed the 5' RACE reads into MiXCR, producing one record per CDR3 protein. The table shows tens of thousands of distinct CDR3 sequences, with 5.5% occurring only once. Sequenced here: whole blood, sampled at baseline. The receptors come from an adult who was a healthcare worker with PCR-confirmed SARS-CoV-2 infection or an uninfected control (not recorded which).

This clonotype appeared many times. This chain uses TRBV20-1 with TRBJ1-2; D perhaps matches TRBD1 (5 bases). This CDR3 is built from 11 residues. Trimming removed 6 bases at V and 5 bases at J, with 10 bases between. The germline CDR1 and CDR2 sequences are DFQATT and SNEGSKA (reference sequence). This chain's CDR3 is CSAYGGYGYTF. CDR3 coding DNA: TGCAGTGCCTACGGGGGATATGGCTACACCTTC.

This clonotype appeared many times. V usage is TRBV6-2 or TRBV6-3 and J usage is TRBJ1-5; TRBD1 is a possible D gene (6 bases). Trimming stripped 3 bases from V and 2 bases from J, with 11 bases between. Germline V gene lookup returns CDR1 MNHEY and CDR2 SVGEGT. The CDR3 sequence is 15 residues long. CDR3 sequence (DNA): TGTGCCAGCAGTTATGGGGGGCTAGGCAATCAGCCCCAGCATTTT. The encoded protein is CASSYGGLGNQPQHF.

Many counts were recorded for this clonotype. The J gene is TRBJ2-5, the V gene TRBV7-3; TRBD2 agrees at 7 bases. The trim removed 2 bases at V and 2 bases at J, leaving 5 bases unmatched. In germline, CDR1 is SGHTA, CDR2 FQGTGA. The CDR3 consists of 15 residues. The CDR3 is CASSLFAGVQETQYF. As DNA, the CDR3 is TGTGCCAGCAGCTTATTTGCGGGGGTGCAAGAGACCCAGTACTTC.

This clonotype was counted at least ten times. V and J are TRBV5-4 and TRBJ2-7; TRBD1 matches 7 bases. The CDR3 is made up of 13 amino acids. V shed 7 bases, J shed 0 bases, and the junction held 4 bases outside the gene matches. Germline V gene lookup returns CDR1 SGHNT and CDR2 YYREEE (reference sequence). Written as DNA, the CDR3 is TGTGCCAGCGGACGGGACAGCTCCTACGAGCAGTACTTC. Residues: CASGRDSSYEQYF.

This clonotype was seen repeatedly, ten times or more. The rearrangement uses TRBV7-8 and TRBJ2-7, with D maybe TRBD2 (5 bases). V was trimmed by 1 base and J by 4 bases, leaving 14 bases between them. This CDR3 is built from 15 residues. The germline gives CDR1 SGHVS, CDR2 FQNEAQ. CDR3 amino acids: CASSLVRRTGYEQYF. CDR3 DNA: TGTGCCAGCAGCTTAGTACGCAGAACGGGGTACGAGCAGTACTTC.

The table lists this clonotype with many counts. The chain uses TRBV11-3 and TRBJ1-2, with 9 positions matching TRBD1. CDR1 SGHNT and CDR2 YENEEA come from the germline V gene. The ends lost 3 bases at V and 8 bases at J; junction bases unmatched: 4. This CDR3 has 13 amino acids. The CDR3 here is CASSFRDRDGYTF. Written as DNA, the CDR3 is TGTGCCAGCAGCTTCCGGGACAGGGACGGCTACACCTTC.

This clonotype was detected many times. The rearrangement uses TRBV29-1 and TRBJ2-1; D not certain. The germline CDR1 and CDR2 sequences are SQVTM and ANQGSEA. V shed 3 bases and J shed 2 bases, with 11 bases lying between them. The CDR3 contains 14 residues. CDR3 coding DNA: TGCAGCGTTGATAGGGCGGCCCCCTACAATGAGCAGTTCTTC. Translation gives CSVDRAAPYNEQFF.

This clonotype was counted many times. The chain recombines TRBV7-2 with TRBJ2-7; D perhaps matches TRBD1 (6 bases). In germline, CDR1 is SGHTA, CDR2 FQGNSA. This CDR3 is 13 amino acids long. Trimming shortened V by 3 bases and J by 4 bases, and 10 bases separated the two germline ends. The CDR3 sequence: CASSFVRGYEQYF. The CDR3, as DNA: TGTGCCAGCAGCTTCGTAAGGGGGTACGAGCAGTACTTC.

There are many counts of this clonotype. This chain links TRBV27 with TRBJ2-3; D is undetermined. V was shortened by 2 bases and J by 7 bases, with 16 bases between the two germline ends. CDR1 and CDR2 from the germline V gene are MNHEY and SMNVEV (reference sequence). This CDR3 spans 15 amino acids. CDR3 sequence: CASSLKPANGHTQYF. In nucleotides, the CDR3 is TGTGCCAGCAGTTTAAAACCAGCGAACGGGCATACGCAGTATTTT.

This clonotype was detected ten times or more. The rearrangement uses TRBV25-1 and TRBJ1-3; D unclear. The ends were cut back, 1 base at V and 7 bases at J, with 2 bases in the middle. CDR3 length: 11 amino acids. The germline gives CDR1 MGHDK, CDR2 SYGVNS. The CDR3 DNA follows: TGTGCCAGCAGTGAATGGAACACCATATATTTT. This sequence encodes CASSEWNTIYF. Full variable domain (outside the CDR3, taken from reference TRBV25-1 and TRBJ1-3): EADIYQTPRYLVIGTGKKITLECSQTMGHDKMYWYQQDPGMELHLIHYSYGVNSTEKGDLSSESTVSRIRTEHFPLTLESARPSHTSQYLCASSEWNTIYFGEGSWLTVV.

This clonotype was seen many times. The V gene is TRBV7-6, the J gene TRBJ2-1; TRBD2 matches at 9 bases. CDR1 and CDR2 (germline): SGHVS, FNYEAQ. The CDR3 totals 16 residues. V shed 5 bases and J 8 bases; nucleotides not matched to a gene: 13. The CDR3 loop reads CASSTRAGGYVHEQFF. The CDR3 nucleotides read TGTGCCAGCAGCACCCGTGCGGGGGGGTACGTCCATGAGCAGTTCTTC.

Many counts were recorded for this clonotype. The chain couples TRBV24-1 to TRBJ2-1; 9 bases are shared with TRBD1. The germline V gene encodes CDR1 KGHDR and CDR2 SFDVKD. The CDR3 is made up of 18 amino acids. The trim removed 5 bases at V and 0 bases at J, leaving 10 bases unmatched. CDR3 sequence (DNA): TGTGCCACCAGTGGCCCGGGACAGGGCGAAGGCTCCTACAATGAGCAGTTCTTC. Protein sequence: CATSGPGQGEGSYNEQFF.

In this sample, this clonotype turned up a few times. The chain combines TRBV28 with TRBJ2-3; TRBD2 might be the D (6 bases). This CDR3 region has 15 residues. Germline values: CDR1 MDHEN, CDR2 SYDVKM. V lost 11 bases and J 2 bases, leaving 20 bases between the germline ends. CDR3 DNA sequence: TGTGCCCACTCCAATCGGGGGATTTCCACAGATACGCAGTATTTT. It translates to CAHSNRGISTDTQYF.

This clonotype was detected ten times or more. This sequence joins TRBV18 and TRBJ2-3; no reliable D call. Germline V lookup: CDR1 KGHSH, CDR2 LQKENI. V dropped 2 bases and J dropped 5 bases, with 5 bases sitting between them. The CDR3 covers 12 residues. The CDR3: CASSPKGDTQYF. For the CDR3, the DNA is TGTGCCAGCTCACCAAAAGGAGATACGCAGTATTTT.

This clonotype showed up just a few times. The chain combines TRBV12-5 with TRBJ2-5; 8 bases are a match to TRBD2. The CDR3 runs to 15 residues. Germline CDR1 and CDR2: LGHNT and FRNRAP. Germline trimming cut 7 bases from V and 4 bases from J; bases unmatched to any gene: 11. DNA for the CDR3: TGTGCTAGTGCTACTTCCGGGACTAGAGGAGAGACCCAGTACTTC. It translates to CASATSGTRGETQYF.

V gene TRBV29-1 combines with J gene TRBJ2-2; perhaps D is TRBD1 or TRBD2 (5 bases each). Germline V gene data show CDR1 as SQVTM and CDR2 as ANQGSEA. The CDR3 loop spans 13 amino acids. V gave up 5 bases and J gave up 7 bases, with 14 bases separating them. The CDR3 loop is CSVKGPSNGELFF. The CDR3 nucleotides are TGCAGCGTTAAGGGACCCTCAAACGGGGAGCTGTTTTTT.

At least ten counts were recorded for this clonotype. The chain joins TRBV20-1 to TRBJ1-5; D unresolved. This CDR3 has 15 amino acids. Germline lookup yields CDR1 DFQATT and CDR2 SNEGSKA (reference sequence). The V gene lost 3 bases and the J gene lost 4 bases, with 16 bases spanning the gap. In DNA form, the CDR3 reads TGCAGTGCTAGGGAGGGCCTCCTGGAAAATCAGCCCCAGCATTTT. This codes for CSAREGLLENQPQHF.

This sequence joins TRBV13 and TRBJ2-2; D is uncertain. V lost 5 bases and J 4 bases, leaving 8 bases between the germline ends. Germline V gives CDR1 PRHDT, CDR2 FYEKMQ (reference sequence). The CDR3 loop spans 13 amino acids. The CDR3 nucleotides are TGTGCCAGCAGCAAAGGTTTCACCGGGGAGCTGTTTTTT. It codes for CASSKGFTGELFF.

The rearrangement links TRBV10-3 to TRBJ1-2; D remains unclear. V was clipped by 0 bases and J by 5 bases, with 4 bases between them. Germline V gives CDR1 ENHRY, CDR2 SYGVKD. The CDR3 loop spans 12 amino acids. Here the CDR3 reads CAISESVYGYTF. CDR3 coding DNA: TGTGCCATCAGTGAGTCAGTTTATGGCTACACCTTC.

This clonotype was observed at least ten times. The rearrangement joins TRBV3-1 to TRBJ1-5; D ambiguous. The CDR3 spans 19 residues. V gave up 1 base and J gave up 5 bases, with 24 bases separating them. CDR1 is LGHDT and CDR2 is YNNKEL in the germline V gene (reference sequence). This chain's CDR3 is CASSQAAGLDWTHDQPQHF. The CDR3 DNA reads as TGTGCCAGCAGCCAAGCCGCGGGATTGGATTGGACGCACGATCAGCCCCAGCATTTT. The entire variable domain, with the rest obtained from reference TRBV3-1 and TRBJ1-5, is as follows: DTAVSQTPKYLVTQMGNDKSIKCEQNLGHDTMYWYKQDSKKFLKIMFSYNNKELIINETVPNRFSPKSPDKAHLNLHINSLELGDSAVYFCASSQAAGLDWTHDQPQHFGDGTRLSIL.

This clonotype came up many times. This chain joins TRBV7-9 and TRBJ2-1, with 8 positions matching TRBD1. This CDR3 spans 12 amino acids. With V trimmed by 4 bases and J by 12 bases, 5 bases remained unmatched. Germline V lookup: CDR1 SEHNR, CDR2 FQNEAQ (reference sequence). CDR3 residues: CASSYTGGGQFF. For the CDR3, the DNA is TGTGCCAGCAGCTATACAGGGGGTGGGCAGTTCTTC.

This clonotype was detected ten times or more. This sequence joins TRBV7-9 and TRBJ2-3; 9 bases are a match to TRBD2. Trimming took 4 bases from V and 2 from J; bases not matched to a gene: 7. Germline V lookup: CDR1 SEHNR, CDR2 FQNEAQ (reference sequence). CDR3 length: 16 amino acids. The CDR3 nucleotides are TGTGCCAGCAGCTCGCGGACTAGCGTTAACACAGATACGCAGTATTTT. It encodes CASSSRTSVNTDTQYF.

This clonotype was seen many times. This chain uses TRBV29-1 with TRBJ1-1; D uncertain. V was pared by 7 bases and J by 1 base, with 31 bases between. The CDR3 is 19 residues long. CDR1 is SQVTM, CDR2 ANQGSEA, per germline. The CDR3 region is CSANGWRLGDSGGNTEAFF. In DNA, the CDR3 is TGCAGCGCCAATGGTTGGCGACTCGGAGACTCCGGAGGGAACACTGAAGCTTTCTTT.

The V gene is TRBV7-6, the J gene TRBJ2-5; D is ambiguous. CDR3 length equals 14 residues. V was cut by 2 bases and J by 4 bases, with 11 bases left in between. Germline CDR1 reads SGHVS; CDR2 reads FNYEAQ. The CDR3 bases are TGTGCCAGCAGCTTACGCTCGGGCCGAGAGACCCAGTACTTC. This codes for CASSLRSGRETQYF.

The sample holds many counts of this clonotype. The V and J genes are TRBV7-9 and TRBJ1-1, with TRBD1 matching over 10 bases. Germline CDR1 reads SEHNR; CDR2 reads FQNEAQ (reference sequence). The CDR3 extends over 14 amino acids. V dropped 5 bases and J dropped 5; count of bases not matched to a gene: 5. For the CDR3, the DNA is TGTGCCAGCAGCAGACAGGGGGCTGGGACTGAAGCTTTCTTT. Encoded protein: CASSRQGAGTEAFF.

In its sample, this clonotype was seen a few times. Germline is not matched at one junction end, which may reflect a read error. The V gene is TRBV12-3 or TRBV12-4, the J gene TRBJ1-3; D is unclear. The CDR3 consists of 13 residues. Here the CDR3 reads CASSQTSENTIYF. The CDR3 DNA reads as TGTGCCAGCAGCCAGACCTCTGAAAACACCATATATTTT.